The subject of this entry is one T cell receptor (beta chain). Authors' analysis steps: Amplifying reference gene primers gave estimates of nucleated cell counts. TCRdb's copy holds only in-frame clones and misses some; the assay was immunoSEQ multiplex PCR. That table furnishes V, J and clone size, whereas the DNA furnished D and trimming. The sample has approximately 170,000 clones; about 80% are singletons. The data derive from a study of blood T cell repertoires in COVID-19. Background on the study: Specimens from acute and convalescent COVID-19 originated in the United States, Italy and Spain. PBMCs, B-cell-depleted T cells, or T cells provided the cDNA or gDNA that made up the material.

From germline, CDR1 is LNHDA and CDR2 SQIVND (reference sequence). The trim removed 5 bases at V and 9 bases at J, leaving 6 bases unmatched. The CDR3 is 15 amino acids. The TCR was taken from a man between 65 and 85 years old who had recovered from COVID-19. The sequencing sample was made of peripheral blood. The J gene is TRBJ2-1, the V gene TRBV19; 14 bases line up with TRBD2. CDR3 coding DNA: TGTGCCAGTAGTTCGGGACTAGCGGGAGTAGGTGAGCAGTTCTTC. Its protein product is CASSSGLAGVGEQFF.